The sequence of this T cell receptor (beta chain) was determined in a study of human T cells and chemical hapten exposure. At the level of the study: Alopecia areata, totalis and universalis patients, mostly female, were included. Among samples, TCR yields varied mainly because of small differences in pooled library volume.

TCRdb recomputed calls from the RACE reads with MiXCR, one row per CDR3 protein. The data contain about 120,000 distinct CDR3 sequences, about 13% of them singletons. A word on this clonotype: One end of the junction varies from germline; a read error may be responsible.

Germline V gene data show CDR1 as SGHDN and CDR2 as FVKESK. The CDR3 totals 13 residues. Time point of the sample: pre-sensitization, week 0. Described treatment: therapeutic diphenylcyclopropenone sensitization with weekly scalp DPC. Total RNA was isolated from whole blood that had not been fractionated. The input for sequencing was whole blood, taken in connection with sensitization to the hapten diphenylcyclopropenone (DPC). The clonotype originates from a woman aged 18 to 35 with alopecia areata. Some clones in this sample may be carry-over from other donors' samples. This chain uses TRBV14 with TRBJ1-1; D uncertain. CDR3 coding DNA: TGTGCCAGCAGCCCCCCCGGAAACAGTGAAGCTTTCTTT. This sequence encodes CASSPPGNSEAFF.